These 28 T cell receptor beta chains were all obtained from the same sample, sequenced in a study of monozygotic twins with inflammatory bowel disease. TCRdb re-called the 5' RACE reads; one entry per CDR3 protein, DNA not given. The sample has 350,000 to 400,000 distinct CDR3 sequences. The sequenced sample consisted of blood. These receptors originate from a human donor with ulcerative colitis or Crohn's disease, or a healthy co-twin of an affected twin (not recorded which).

The V and J genes are TRBV20-1 and TRBJ2-1; TCRdb returns TRBD2, unconfirmable since there is no DNA. The CDR3 is 17 amino acids. Per the germline V gene, CDR1 is DFQATT and CDR2 is SNEGSKA (reference sequence). The CDR3 spells CSASRPTSGGAWYEQFF.

This chain uses TRBV6-1 with TRBJ2-1; TCRdb gives TRBD2 as the D gene, but with no DNA this cannot be confirmed. CDR3 length: 16 residues. Germline CDR1 and CDR2: MNHNS and SASEGT. This CDR3 is CASSPLAGGRYNEQFF.

The V and J genes are TRBV30 and TRBJ2-6; TCRdb's assignment of TRBD1 cannot be checked, as there is no DNA. The CDR3 totals 15 residues. The germline V gene encodes CDR1 GTSNPN and CDR2 SVGIG (reference sequence). CDR3 sequence reads: CACLNGGVGANVLTF. The whole variable domain, remainder taken from reference TRBV30 and TRBJ2-6, is SQTIHQWPATLVQPVGSPLSLECTVEGTSNPNLYWYRQAAGRGLQLLFYSVGIGQISSEVPQNLSASRPQDRQFILSSKKLLLSDSGFYLCACLNGGVGANVLTFGAGSRLTVL.

The V call is TRBV7-2, the J call TRBJ1-1; without DNA, the TCRdb call of TRBD1 cannot be checked. Germline V gives CDR1 SGHTA, CDR2 FQGNSA. The CDR3 consists of 14 residues. The CDR3 protein is CASSFIFGGTEAFF.

This chain uses TRBV20-1 with TRBJ1-3; the TCRdb D gene call, TRBD1, has no DNA to confirm it. Germline V gene lookup returns CDR1 DFQATT and CDR2 SNEGSKA (reference sequence). There are 16 residues in the CDR3. The CDR3 loop reads CSARTRRQFSGNTIYF.

The J gene is TRBJ2-5, the V gene TRBV4-3; with no DNA, the TCRdb D assignment of TRBD2 cannot be verified. Germline V lookup: CDR1 LGHNA, CDR2 YSLEER. The CDR3 length is 14 residues. The CDR3 reads CASSQKLGRETQYF.

V usage is TRBV5-1 and J usage is TRBJ2-7. Germline V gene data show CDR1 as SGHRS and CDR2 as YFSETQ. The CDR3 runs to 14 residues. The CDR3 reads CASSLGHATYEQYF.

V is TRBV11-1 and J is TRBJ2-6; TCRdb names TRBD1, which stays unverified in the absence of DNA. The CDR3 has 18 residues. CDR1 is SGHAT and CDR2 is FQDESV in the germline V gene (reference sequence). CDR3 residues: CASSLGWGGQSGANVLTF.

This chain links TRBV5-5 with TRBJ2-7; as DNA is missing, the TRBD1 call by TCRdb cannot be tested. Germline CDR1 reads SGHKS; CDR2 reads YYEKEE (reference sequence). This CDR3 contains 15 residues. Here the CDR3 reads CASSSGAGTSYEQYF.

The rearrangement links TRBV14 to TRBJ2-1; as DNA is missing, the TRBD1 call by TCRdb cannot be tested. CDR1 is SGHDN, CDR2 FVKESK, per germline. The CDR3 sequence is 20 residues long. The CDR3: CASSPAGQGVSIPPNNEQFF.

V and J are TRBV7-2 and TRBJ2-3. This CDR3 comprises 11 residues. Germline-derived CDR1 and CDR2 are SGHTA and FQGNSA. The CDR3 sequence: CASSVVDTQYF.

V and J are TRBV7-2 and TRBJ2-5; with no DNA, the TCRdb D assignment of TRBD2 cannot be verified. Germline CDR1 reads SGHTA; CDR2 reads FQGNSA. This CDR3 is built from 15 residues. CDR3 protein: CASSYTGLAGETQYF.

The chain couples TRBV28 to TRBJ2-7; TCRdb selects TRBD1, and the lack of DNA leaves this call unchecked. The germline CDR1 and CDR2 sequences are MDHEN and SYDVKM. The CDR3 has 13 amino acids. The CDR3 sequence: CASRPVGGLEQYF.

The CDR3: CAPLGSPRIYEQYF. The chain joins TRBV23-1 to TRBJ2-7; TCRdb designates TRBD1, a call that cannot be tested without DNA. TRBV23-1 is assigned to the ORF class and has an uncertain function. This CDR3 is built from 14 residues.

V is TRBV28 and J is TRBJ1-2; TCRdb calls TRBD1, which cannot be checked without DNA. The germline V gene has CDR1 MDHEN and CDR2 SYDVKM. CDR3 length: 14 residues. The CDR3 sequence is CASSFPTGIYGYTF.

The chain employs TRBV20-1 and TRBJ1-2. Germline V gene sequence: CDR1 DFQATT, CDR2 SNEGSKA (reference sequence). This CDR3 region has 12 residues. This CDR3 reads CSASRPDSSYTF.

The chain couples TRBV3-1 to TRBJ2-3; TCRdb returns TRBD2, unconfirmable since there is no DNA. Germline loops: CDR1 LGHDT, CDR2 YNNKEL (reference sequence). This CDR3 contains 17 residues. CDR3 sequence reads: CASSQGGRGASTDTQYF.

The chain uses TRBV15 and TRBJ1-2; TCRdb's D call of TRBD1 is untestable without DNA. Germline V CDR1 and CDR2: LNHNV, YYDKDF (reference sequence). The CDR3 totals 14 residues. This CDR3 reads CATSRDPDGGGYTF.

The rearrangement links TRBV7-9 to TRBJ2-2; checking the TCRdb D call of TRBD1 is not possible without DNA. This CDR3 has 16 residues. Germline V gene lookup returns CDR1 SEHNR and CDR2 FQNEAQ (reference sequence). CDR3: CASSLIGQDNTGELFF. The variable domain in full, completed from reference TRBV7-9 and TRBJ2-2, reads DTGVSQNPRHKITKRGQNVTFRCDPISEHNRLYWYRQTLGQGPEFLTYFQNEAQLEKSRLLSDRFSAERPKGSFSTLEIQRTEQGDSAMYLCASSLIGQDNTGELFFGEGSRLTVL.

The gene calls are TRBV29-1 and TRBJ2-1. The CDR3 runs to 14 residues. The germline gives CDR1 SQVTM, CDR2 ANQGSEA. The CDR3 is CSVEGGGSYNEQFF.

The CDR3 sequence: CSVIWAGQPQHF. This rearrangement joins TRBV29-1 to TRBJ1-5. Germline V gene sequence: CDR1 SQVTM, CDR2 ANQGSEA. The CDR3 runs 12 residues.

The chain couples TRBV4-3 to TRBJ2-3; TCRdb's D call of TRBD2 is untestable without DNA. The CDR3 runs to 16 residues. CDR1 is LGHNA and CDR2 is YSLEER in the germline V gene. CDR3 region: CASSQDHLAGTDTQYF.

The chain recombines TRBV3-1 with TRBJ2-1; TCRdb reports TRBD1, a call that lacks DNA to check it against. The length of the CDR3 is 11 residues. CDR1 and CDR2 (germline): LGHDT, YNNKEL (reference sequence). CDR3 amino acids: CASSSGAQQFF.

CDR3 loop: CASSQSGPRAVTEAFF. The genes are TRBV5-5 and TRBJ1-1; TCRdb reports TRBD1, a call that lacks DNA to check it against. This CDR3 has 16 amino acids. Per the germline V gene, CDR1 is SGHKS and CDR2 is YYEKEE (reference sequence).

J is TRBJ2-3 and V is TRBV7-2; the TCRdb D gene call, TRBD2, has no DNA to confirm it. Germline CDR1 reads SGHTA; CDR2 reads FQGNSA. This CDR3 is 16 amino acids long. The CDR3 loop is CASSSRAGWSLDTQYF.

The rearrangement joins TRBV28 to TRBJ2-7. The CDR3 spans 13 residues. The germline V gene has CDR1 MDHEN and CDR2 SYDVKM. The chain's CDR3 is CASWNSWTYEQYF.

V usage is TRBV5-1 and J usage is TRBJ2-7; TCRdb proposes TRBD1, but this gene call is untestable without DNA. The CDR3 covers 15 residues. CDR1 SGHRS and CDR2 YFSETQ come from the germline V gene. CDR3 loop: CASSWGQYKSYEQYF.

The V gene is TRBV5-1, the J gene TRBJ2-6. Germline-derived CDR1 and CDR2 are SGHRS and YFSETQ. CDR3 length: 18 residues. This CDR3 reads CASSPAELSTSGANVLTF. The variable domain in full, with the rest retrieved from reference TRBV5-1 and TRBJ2-6, is KAGVTQTPRYLIKTRGQQVTLSCSPISGHRSVSWYQQTPGQGLQFLFEYFSETQRNKGNFPGRFSGRQFSNSRSEMNVSTLELGDSALYLCASSPAELSTSGANVLTFGAGSRLTVL.